The 12 T cell receptor beta chains listed next were all sequenced from one sample in a study of tumor-infiltrating lymphocytes in primary liver carcinoma. Scientists recovered RNA and DNA together from about 21-30 mg of unsorted bulk tissue. TCR beta cDNA came from roughly 450 ng total RNA, primed with a constant-region primer. Library construction for TCR beta comprised three nested multiplex PCR rounds performed with slightly modified ARM-PCR. Amplification in the first two PCR rounds was performed using TRBV1-TRBV30 forward primers and a C-beta reverse primer for approximately 10 cycles each. MiXCR was run by TCRdb on the multiplex PCR reads, yielding one entry per CDR3 protein. Counted here are 90,000 to 150,000 distinct CDR3 sequences, approximately 71% occurring once; the ten biggest clones make up over 8%. The source material was tumor-adjacent normal liver tissue. The receptors originated from a woman in her sixties with primary liver carcinoma and hepatitis B virus infection.

This clonotype is a singleton in its sample. A junction end diverges from the germline sequence, so it may reflect a read error. This chain uses TRBV5-6 with TRBJ2-7; TRBD2 agrees at 8 bases. Per germline, CDR1 SGHDT and CDR2 YYEEEE. The length of the CDR3 is 14 residues. CDR3 nucleotides: TGTGCCATCAGCCCAACTAGCGGATACTACGAGCAGTACTTC. Amino acid sequence: CAISPTSGYYEQYF.

This clonotype was recorded a few times. Possible read error: a much larger clone is one base away. Lacking the conserved final phenylalanine or tryptophan, this CDR3 likely reflects a read error. The rearrangement links TRBV7-9 to TRBJ2-2; D uncertain. The V end was cut by 1 base, the J end by 6 bases, with 3 bases between. Germline V gene lookup returns CDR1 SEHNR and CDR2 FQNEAQ (reference sequence). The CDR3 spans 12 residues. DNA for the CDR3: TGTGCCAGCAGCTTAGGGCCCGGGGAGCTGTTTATT. This gives the protein CASSLGPGELFI.

Details on this clonotype: The CDR3 ends on some other residue instead of the conserved phenylalanine or tryptophan, so this is likely a read error. The limits of the CDR3 on the DNA are not certain, so only TCRdb's listed CDR3 is given. The chain has TRBV11-2 and TRBJ2-1; the table gives TRBD2 as D, unverified against the DNA. CDR1 is SGHAT, CDR2 FQNNGV, per germline. The CDR3 length equals 14 residues, ends included. The CDR3 loop is CASRLGEGLNELFL.

Note on this clonotype: Germline and junction disagree at one end, which may indicate a read error. The rearrangement joins TRBV11-2 to TRBJ1-1; D gene uncertain. Germline loops: CDR1 SGHAT, CDR2 FQNNGV. This CDR3 region has 14 residues. Written as DNA, the CDR3 is TGTGCCAACAGCTTAGTGGTATTGGGAAGTGAGGCTTTCTTT. Protein product: CANSLVVLGSEAFF.

Turning to this clonotype: At one end the junction does not follow the germline gene, possibly because of a read error. The genes are TRBV5-1 and TRBJ2-5; 10 bases are shared with TRBD2. The CDR3 sequence is 15 residues long. Germline V gene lookup returns CDR1 SGHRS and CDR2 YFSETQ. The CDR3 region is CTSIPSPSGSEIQYF. The CDR3 coding sequence is TGCACCAGCATCCCGTCCCCTAGCGGGAGCGAGATCCAGTACTTC.

Concerning this clonotype itself: A much larger clone differs from this one at a single base, so this may be a read error. The V call is TRBV9, the J call TRBJ2-3, with D perhaps TRBD1 (6 bases). Deletions cut 4 bases from V and 7 bases from J, with 19 bases between. The CDR3 contains 15 residues. Germline V gives CDR1 SGDLS, CDR2 YYNGEE. Written as DNA, the CDR3 is TGTGCCAGCAGCCCCCCCTGGGGGCTAGGGAATACGCAGTATTTT. It is translated as CASSPPWGLGNTQYF.

This clonotype occurred a few times. Since a much larger clone is just one base distant, this may be a read error. The rearrangement links TRBV12-3 or TRBV12-4 to TRBJ2-1; 9 nucleotides match TRBD2. CDR3 length: 13 amino acids. The V segment lost 7 bases and the J segment 6 bases; nucleotides outside the gene matches: 4. The CDR3 DNA sequence: TGTGCCAGCATAGCGGGAGAGAGCAATGAGCAGTTCTTC. Translating it yields CASIAGESNEQFF.

Note on this clonotype: Germline and junction disagree at one end, which may indicate a read error. The chain is built from TRBV28 and TRBJ2-7; weak D call: TRBD2 (7 bases). Germline assignment: CDR1 MDHEN and CDR2 SYDVKM. There are 16 residues in the CDR3. The CDR3 reads CASSAGGAEGIYEQYF. The CDR3 DNA follows: TGTGCCAGCAGTGCTGGGGGGGCGGAAGGTATATACGAGCAATACTTC. The full variable domain, with the rest looked up from reference TRBV28 and TRBJ2-7, is DVKVTQSSRYLVKRTGEKVFLECVQDMDHENMFWYRQDPGLGLRLIYFSYDVKMKEKGDIPEGYSVSREKKERFSLILESASTNQTSMYLCASSAGGAEGIYEQYFGPGTRLTVT.

Note on this clonotype: The junction departs from germline at one end; a sequencing error may be responsible. The chain links TRBV11-2 to TRBJ2-7, with D possibly called TRBD1 or TRBD2 (5 bases each). Germline-derived CDR1 and CDR2 are SGHAT and FQNNGV. The CDR3 extends over 16 amino acids. The CDR3 nucleotides are TGTGCCGGCAGGAAACCGGGGCTAACGGAACTCTACGAGCAGTACTTC. Protein: CAGRKPGLTELYEQYF.

Concerning this clonotype: One end of the junction fails to match germline, which may point to a read error. The gene calls are TRBV4-1 and TRBJ1-2; weak D call: TRBD1 (6 bases). This CDR3 spans 18 amino acids. CDR1 and CDR2 (germline): MGHRA, YSYEKL. The CDR3 loop is CAGSQDRAGVRGNYGYTF. The CDR3 coding sequence is TGCGCCGGCAGCCAAGATCGTGCTGGTGTCAGGGGTAACTATGGCTACACCTTC.

This clonotype appeared once. The chain has TRBV6-1 and TRBJ2-4; D is unresolved. Deletions cut 6 bases from V and 1 base from J, with 19 bases between. From germline, CDR1 is MNHNS and CDR2 SASEGT. The CDR3 is made up of 17 amino acids. The CDR3 DNA sequence: TGTGCCAGCAGCCCTGGATTCGTTCTGGGGGCCAAAAACATTCAGTACTTC. Protein: CASSPGFVLGAKNIQYF.

Points on this clonotype: At one end, the junction sequence differs from germline, possibly due to a read error. This rearrangement joins TRBV6-5 to TRBJ2-7, with 7 bases fitting TRBD1. Germline loops: CDR1 MNHEY, CDR2 SVGAGI. The CDR3 spans 17 residues. CDR3: CSSSYSALGQSSYEQYF. CDR3 nucleotide sequence: TGTTCCAGCAGTTATTCCGCCCTGGGACAGAGCTCCTACGAGCAGTACTTC.